The 10 T cell receptor beta chains below all came from one sample that was sequenced in a study of CD4 T cells in relation to SARS-CoV-2 and coronaviruses. Their recognized antigens are unknown. Sequencing was performed with immunoSEQ multiplex PCR; in TCRdb, only in-frame clones are kept and a portion is missing. The profile covers about 30,000 clones, with about 76% appearing a single time and nearly 3.5% taken by the ten largest. Sequences were obtained from memory CD4+ T cells from PBMCs, cultured in vitro. Source of these receptors: an adult with COVID-19.

The chain is built from TRBV29-1 and TRBJ1-2; a possible D gene is TRBD1 (6 bases). Germline CDR1 and CDR2: SQVTM and ANQGSEA. Trimming stripped 7 bases from V and 4 bases from J, with 13 bases between. The CDR3 spans 12 residues. CDR3 loop: CSDRGTRYGYTF. CDR3 nucleotides: TGCAGCGACCGGGGGACACGCTATGGCTACACCTTC.

This chain uses TRBV4-3 with TRBJ1-4; TRBD1 might be the D (5 bases). This CDR3 spans 17 amino acids. V was trimmed by 4 bases and J by 2 bases, leaving 17 bases between them. CDR1 LGHNA and CDR2 YSLEER come from the germline V gene. The chain's CDR3 is CASSPRLLGTTNEKLFF. CDR3 sequence (DNA): TGCGCCAGCAGCCCCCGGTTGTTGGGGACGACTAATGAAAAACTGTTTTTT.

J is TRBJ2-7 and V is TRBV6-5; a weak D match, TRBD2 (6 bases). Trimming pared 0 bases from V and 2 bases from J, leaving 11 bases between. CDR1 is MNHEY, CDR2 SVGAGI, per germline. CDR3 length: 15 amino acids. DNA for the CDR3: TGTGCCAGCAGTTACTCGAGCGGGCGAACCTACGAGCAGTACTTC. This sequence encodes CASSYSSGRTYEQYF.

This sequence joins TRBV24-1 and TRBJ1-1; D is possibly TRBD1 (6 bases). The CDR3 spans 16 residues. Trimming removed 4 bases at V and 4 bases at J, with 18 bases between. The germline gives CDR1 KGHDR, CDR2 SFDVKD. For the CDR3, the DNA is TGTGCCACCAGTGACAACGCACAGGGAGTCCCCACTGAAGCTTTCTTT. It is translated as CATSDNAQGVPTEAFF.

The V and J genes are TRBV14 and TRBJ2-3; no reliable D call. V lost 2 bases and J lost 10, with 10 bases in between. Germline V CDR1 and CDR2: SGHDN, FVKESK. The CDR3 runs to 12 residues. In nucleotides, the CDR3 is TGTGCCAGCAGCCAAAGTAGGGTTGCGCAGTATTTT. Protein sequence: CASSQSRVAQYF.

The J gene is TRBJ1-1, the V gene TRBV10-3; no reliable D call. The germline CDR1 and CDR2 sequences are ENHRY and SYGVKD. The V and J ends lost 6 bases and 2 bases respectively, with 16 bases between them. This CDR3 is 15 amino acids long. Written as DNA, the CDR3 is TGTGCCATCAGACTGACCCCGACGGGAAACACTGAAGCTTTCTTT. Protein: CAIRLTPTGNTEAFF.

V usage is TRBV7-9 and J usage is TRBJ2-7, with TRBD1 as a possible D gene (5 bases). Trimming shortened V by 3 bases and J by 7 bases, and 16 bases separated the two germline ends. The CDR3 runs 14 residues. Germline V gene lookup returns CDR1 SEHNR and CDR2 FQNEAQ (reference sequence). The CDR3 loop reads CASSLQGGIGEQYF. CDR3 nucleotide sequence: TGTGCCAGCAGCTTGCAGGGTGGAATCGGGGAGCAGTACTTC.

The chain links TRBV7-2 to TRBJ2-1; D not certain. This CDR3 has 13 amino acids. Germline values: CDR1 SGHTA, CDR2 FQGNSA. The ends were cut back, 3 bases at V and 4 bases at J, with 7 bases in the middle. This CDR3 reads CASSFRRYNEQFF. The CDR3 DNA is TGTGCCAGCAGCTTTCGAAGGTACAATGAGCAGTTCTTC.

The genes are TRBV3-1 (or the pseudogene TRBV3-2) and TRBJ2-5; D perhaps matches TRBD2 (5 bases). Germline assignment: CDR1 LGHDT and CDR2 YNNKEL (reference sequence). The CDR3 length is 11 residues. Trimming took off 4 bases at V and 7 bases at J, with 7 bases between the two ends. The CDR3 coding sequence is TGTGCCAGCAGCCTCGGAGGGACCCAGTACTTC. Its protein is CASSLGGTQYF.

This clone occurred a few times. The rearrangement links TRBV5-6 to TRBJ1-5, with no clear D. V was shortened by 0 bases and J by 4 bases, with 11 bases between the two germline ends. CDR3 length: 15 amino acids. Germline CDR1 SGHDT, CDR2 YYEEEE. Here the CDR3 DNA reads TGTGCCAGCAGCTTGGGCACAGAACCTAATCAGCCCCAGCATTTT. It yields the protein CASSLGTEPNQPQHF.